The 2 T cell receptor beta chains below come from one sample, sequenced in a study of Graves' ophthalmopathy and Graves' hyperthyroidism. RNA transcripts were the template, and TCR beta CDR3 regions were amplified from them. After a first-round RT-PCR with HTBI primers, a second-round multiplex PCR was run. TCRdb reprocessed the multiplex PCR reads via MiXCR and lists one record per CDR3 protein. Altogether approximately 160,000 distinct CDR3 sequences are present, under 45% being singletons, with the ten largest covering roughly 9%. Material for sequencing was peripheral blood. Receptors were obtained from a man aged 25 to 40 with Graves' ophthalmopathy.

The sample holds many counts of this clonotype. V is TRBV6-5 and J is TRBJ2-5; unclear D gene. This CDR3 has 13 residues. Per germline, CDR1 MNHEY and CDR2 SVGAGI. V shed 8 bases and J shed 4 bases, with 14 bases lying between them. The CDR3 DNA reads TGTGCCAGCGCTACCACACGGTCAGAGACCCAGTACTTC. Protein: CASATTRSETQYF.

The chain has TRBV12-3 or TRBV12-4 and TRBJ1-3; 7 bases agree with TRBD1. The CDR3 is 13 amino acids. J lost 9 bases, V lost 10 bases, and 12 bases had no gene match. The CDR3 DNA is TGTGCCATCACACAGGGGACTCTAGGCACCATATATTTT. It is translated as CAITQGTLGTIYF.